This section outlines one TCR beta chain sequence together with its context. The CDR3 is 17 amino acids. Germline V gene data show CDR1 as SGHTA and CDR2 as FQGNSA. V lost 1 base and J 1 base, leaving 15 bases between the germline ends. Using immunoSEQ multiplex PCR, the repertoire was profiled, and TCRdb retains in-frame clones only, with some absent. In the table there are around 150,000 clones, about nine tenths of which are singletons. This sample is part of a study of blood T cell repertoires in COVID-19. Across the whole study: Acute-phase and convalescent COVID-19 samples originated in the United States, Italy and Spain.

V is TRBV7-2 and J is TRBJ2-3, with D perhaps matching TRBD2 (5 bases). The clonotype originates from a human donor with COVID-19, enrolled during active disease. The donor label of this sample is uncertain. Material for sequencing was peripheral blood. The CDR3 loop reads CASSLDAPSSGTDTQYF. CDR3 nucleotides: TGTGCCAGCAGCTTAGATGCCCCTAGCTCAGGCACAGATACGCAGTATTTT.